This TCR beta chain was identified in a study of blood T cell repertoires in COVID-19 (dated by TCRdb to 2018 to 2020). In the study overall: Collaborator samples came from the United States, Italy and Spain and covered acute and convalescent phases of COVID-19. The material from the prospective study consisted of cDNA or gDNA derived from T cells, B-cell-depleted T cells, or PBMCs. The dataset comprised deeply sampled blood TCRbeta repertoires from subjects exposed to, actively infected with, or recovered from COVID-19. A de-identified subject ID, COVID-19 status, age in years and sex were almost always included in the sample metadata. The repertoires were released in a freely available public database meant as a resource for research on the immune response to SARS-CoV-2. The samples were drawn from two sources: the first 160 participants of the ongoing ImmuneRACE study, and 1,200 or so subjects contributed by 6 global collaborators. Where available, HLA class I and class II types were taken from metadata supplied by the sample provider and were not determined by assay-based typing.

One collaborating source in Seattle enrolled patients while the patients were actively infected and followed the patients over time throughout the course of disease. Whole blood was collected in K2EDTA tubes by collaborating institutions according to the institutions' own protocols. For TCRbeta analysis, collaborators shipped samples as frozen whole blood, isolated PBMCs, or DNA extracted from either of those sample types. The paper as a whole reports these results and caveats: How much clinical and demographic metadata was included differed by source and by participant, and the metadata was provided uncurated.

TCRbeta CDR3 regions were amplified from genomic DNA using the immunoSEQ Assay, a bias-controlled multiplex PCR. In the original analysis: The number of nucleated cells in each sample was estimated from the amplification of reference gene primers within the assay. To quantify the absolute abundance of each unique TCRbeta CDR3 rearrangement, sequence reads were collapsed and filtered. For each sample, productive Simpson clonality was calculated as the square root of Simpson's diversity index across productive rearrangements. TCRdb obtained this table from immuneACCESS and retained in-frame rearrangements with V and J assigned. These tables miss some clones; where compared with another copy, unresolved V genes account for less than half of the shortfall, and the remainder is unexplained. That table furnishes V, J and clone size, whereas the DNA furnished D and trimming. The sample contains a few hundred thousand clones, 90% of them found a single time. The ten top clones hold 2.1% of the sample.

About this clone itself: Its cognate antigen has yet to be identified. No much larger clone exists at a distance of one base, and base qualities are not known.

Sequences were obtained from peripheral blood. This clonotype was sampled from an older woman with COVID-19, enrolled during active disease.

CDR3 reads: CASSLMIRAASTNEKLFF. The sequenced DNA: TGTGCCAGCAGCTTAATGATCAGGGCGGCCTCAACTAATGAAAAACTGTTTTTT. This sequence uses TRBV7-9 and TRBJ1-4, and the D gene may be TRBD1, 5 bases matching. Taken from the germline V gene (reference sequence), the CDR1 and CDR2 loops are SEHNR and FQNEAQ. Trimming at the junction amounts to 2 bases on V and 0 bases on J, and the germline ends lie 16 bases apart. The CDR3 runs 18 amino acids, cysteine and phenylalanine included. The DNA shown is the 54-base CDR3, in frame from base 1.